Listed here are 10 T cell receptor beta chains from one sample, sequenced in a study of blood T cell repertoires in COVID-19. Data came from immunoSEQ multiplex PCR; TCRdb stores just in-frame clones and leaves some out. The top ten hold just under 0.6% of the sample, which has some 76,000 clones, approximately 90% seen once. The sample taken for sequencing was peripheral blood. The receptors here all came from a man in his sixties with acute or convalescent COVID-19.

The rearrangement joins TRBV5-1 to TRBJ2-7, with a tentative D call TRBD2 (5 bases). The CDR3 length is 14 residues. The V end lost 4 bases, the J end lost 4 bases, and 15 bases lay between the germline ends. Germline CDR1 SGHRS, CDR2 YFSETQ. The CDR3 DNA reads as TGCGCCAGCAGCCCCGGGGAGCGGTGGTACGAGCAGTACTTC. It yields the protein CASSPGERWYEQYF.

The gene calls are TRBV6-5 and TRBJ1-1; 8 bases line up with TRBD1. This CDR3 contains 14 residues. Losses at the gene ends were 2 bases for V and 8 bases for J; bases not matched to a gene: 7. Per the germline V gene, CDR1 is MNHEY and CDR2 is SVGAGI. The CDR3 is CASSYDRGGSEAFF. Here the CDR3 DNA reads TGTGCCAGCAGTTACGACAGGGGTGGATCCGAAGCTTTCTTT.

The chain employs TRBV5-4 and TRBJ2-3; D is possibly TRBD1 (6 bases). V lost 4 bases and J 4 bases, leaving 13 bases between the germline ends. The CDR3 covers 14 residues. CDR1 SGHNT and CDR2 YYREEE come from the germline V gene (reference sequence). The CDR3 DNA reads TGTGCCAGCAGCCAGACAGGCCAGCCAGATACGCAGTATTTT. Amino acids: CASSQTGQPDTQYF. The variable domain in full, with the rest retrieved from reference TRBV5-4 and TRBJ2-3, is ETGVTQSPTHLIKTRGQQVTLRCSSQSGHNTVSWYQQALGQGPQFIFQYYREEENGRGNFPPRFSGLQFPNYSSELNVNALELDDSALYLCASSQTGQPDTQYFGPGTRLTVL.

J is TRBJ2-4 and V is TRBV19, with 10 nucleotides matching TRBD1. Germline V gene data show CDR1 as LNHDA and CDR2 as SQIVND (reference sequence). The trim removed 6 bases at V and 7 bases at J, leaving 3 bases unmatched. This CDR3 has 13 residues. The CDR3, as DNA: TGTGCCAGTAGGGGGACAGGGGTGAACATTCAGTACTTC. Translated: CASRGTGVNIQYF.

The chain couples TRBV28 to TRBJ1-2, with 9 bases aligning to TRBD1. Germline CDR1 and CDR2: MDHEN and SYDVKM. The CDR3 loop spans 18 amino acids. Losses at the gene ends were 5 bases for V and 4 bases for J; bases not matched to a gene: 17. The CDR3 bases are TGTGCCAGCAGTCACGGGGGGACAGGGTTGTCTCGAAGCTATGGCTACACCTTC. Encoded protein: CASSHGGTGLSRSYGYTF.

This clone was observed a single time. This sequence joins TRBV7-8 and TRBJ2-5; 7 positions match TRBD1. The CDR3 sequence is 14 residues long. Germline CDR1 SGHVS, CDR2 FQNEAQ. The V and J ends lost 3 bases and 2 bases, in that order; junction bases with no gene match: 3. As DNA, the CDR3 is TGTGCCAGCAGCTTTGGGACAGTACAAGAGACCCAGTACTTC. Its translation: CASSFGTVQETQYF.

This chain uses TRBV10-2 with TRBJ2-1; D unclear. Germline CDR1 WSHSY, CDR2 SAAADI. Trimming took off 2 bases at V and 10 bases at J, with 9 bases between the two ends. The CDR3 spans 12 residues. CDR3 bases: TGCGCCAGCAGTGAGATTGGCGGAGAGCAGTTCTTC. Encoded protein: CASSEIGGEQFF.

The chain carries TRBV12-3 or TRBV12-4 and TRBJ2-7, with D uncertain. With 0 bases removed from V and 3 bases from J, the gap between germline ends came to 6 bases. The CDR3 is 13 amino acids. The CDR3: CASSLAFFYEQYF. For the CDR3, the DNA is TGTGCCAGCAGTTTAGCCTTTTTCTACGAGCAGTACTTC.

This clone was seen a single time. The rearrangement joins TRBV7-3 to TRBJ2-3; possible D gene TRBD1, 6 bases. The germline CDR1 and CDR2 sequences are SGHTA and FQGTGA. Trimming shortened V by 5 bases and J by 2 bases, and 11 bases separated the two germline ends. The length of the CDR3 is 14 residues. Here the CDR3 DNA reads TGTGCCAGCAGCCCGGACAGATTCACAGATACGCAGTATTTT. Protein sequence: CASSPDRFTDTQYF.

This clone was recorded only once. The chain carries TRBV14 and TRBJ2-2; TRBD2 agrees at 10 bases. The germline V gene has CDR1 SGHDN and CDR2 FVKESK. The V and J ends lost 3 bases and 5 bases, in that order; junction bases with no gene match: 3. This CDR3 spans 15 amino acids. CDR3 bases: TGTGCCAGCAGCCAGATACTAGCGGGGACCGGGGAGCTGTTTTTT. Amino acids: CASSQILAGTGELFF.